Following are 2 T cell receptor beta chains from one sample sequenced in a study of naive and memory T cell subsets. Both TRBC1 and TRBC2 were covered by a beta constant-region primer of two equimolar oligonucleotides. Ligated cDNA was amplified by four rounds of PCR with nested alpha and beta constant-region primers and SP2. TCRdb re-called the UMI-ligation and nested PCR reads with MiXCR, one entry per CDR3 protein. The table records 120,000 or so distinct CDR3 sequences, just over 35% of them present only once. The sample was central memory CD4+ T cells from blood. Receptors originate from a human donor in good health.

J is TRBJ2-2 and V is TRBV18; possible D gene TRBD2, 6 bases. This CDR3 is built from 16 residues. V lost 5 bases to trimming and J lost 1 base, with 14 bases between them. Germline V gives CDR1 KGHSH, CDR2 LQKENI. DNA for the CDR3: TGTGCCAGCTCATTCACGAGACTAGAGAACACCGGGGAGCTGTTTTTT. This codes for CASSFTRLENTGELFF.

Only a few counts were recorded for this clonotype. This chain connects TRBV20-1 to TRBJ1-3; TRBD1 matches 9 bases. CDR1 is DFQATT and CDR2 is SNEGSKA in the germline V gene (reference sequence). V was clipped by 0 bases and J by 4 bases; unmatched bases: 1. This CDR3 has 14 amino acids. The CDR3 DNA follows: TGCAGTGCTAGAGACACAGGGGGCGGAAACACCATATATTTT. Its translation: CSARDTGGGNTIYF.